One T cell receptor beta chain is described in this entry. Germline V gene sequence: CDR1 SGHTA, CDR2 FQGTGA. This CDR3 is 17 amino acids long. J lost 0 bases, V lost 4 bases, and 7 bases had no gene match. This sample is drawn from a study of T cells after yellow fever vaccination. A process of 5'RACE template switching, which added a universal primer site and UMIs, was used to make TCR cDNA. TCRdb analysed the 5' RACE reads with MiXCR anew, one entry per CDR3 protein. Seen here are 120,000 or so distinct CDR3 sequences, under 9% observed once, and the top ten hold 40%. The sample was CD8+ T cells sorted from PBMCs, taken on the day of the yellow fever booster vaccination. The receptor's source is a man between 18 and 35 years old who received the YFV17D yellow fever vaccine. This sequence joins TRBV7-3 and TRBJ2-3; 10 bases match TRBD2. CDR3 coding DNA: TGTGCCAGCAGCTCAACTCCTAGCGGGGGTAGCACAGATACGCAGTATTTT. This sequence encodes CASSSTPSGGSTDTQYF. Using reference TRBV7-3 and TRBJ2-3 for the parts outside the CDR3, the full variable domain is GAGVSQTPSNKVTEKGKYVELRCDPISGHTALYWYRQSLGQGPEFLIYFQGTGAADDSGLPNDRFFAVRPEGSVSTLKIQRTERGDSAVYLCASSSTPSGGSTDTQYFGPGTRLTVL.